One sample yielded the 3 T cell receptor beta chains listed below, sequenced in a study of shared clonotypes between healthy human individuals. Using immunoSEQ multiplex PCR, the repertoire was profiled, and TCRdb retains in-frame clones only, with some absent. This sample carries some 2.1 million clones, over 85% of them seen once, and the ten largest clones take 0.1% to 0.15%. The sequenced sample consisted of naive CD4+ T cells sorted from blood. Subset here: CD45RA+ positively selected. These receptors came from a man between 18 and 35 years old in good health.

In regard to this clone: A much larger clone differs by one base, so this may be a read error. The V call is TRBV13, the J call TRBJ2-3; D not resolved. The V end was cut by 3 bases, the J end by 3 bases, with 7 bases between. Germline lookup yields CDR1 PRHDT and CDR2 FYEKMQ (reference sequence). The length of the CDR3 is 13 residues. DNA of the CDR3: TGTGCCAGCAGCTTCGAAGGTACAGATACGCAGTATTTT. It codes for CASSFEGTDTQYF.

The J gene is TRBJ2-2, the V gene TRBV29-1, with D possibly matching TRBD1 (5 bases). V gave up 4 bases and J gave up 6 bases, with 6 bases separating them. The germline V gene encodes CDR1 SQVTM and CDR2 ANQGSEA. The CDR3 consists of 11 residues. The CDR3 sequence is CSVAGPGELFF. The CDR3, as DNA: TGCAGCGTTGCAGGGCCCGGGGAGCTGTTTTTT.

The CDR3: CASRSSVNEQFF. The DNA of the CDR3 is TGCGCCAGCAGATCGTCGGTCAATGAGCAGTTCTTC. The chain combines TRBV5-1 with TRBJ2-1; D remains unclear. Germline V lookup: CDR1 SGHRS, CDR2 YFSETQ. V lost 5 bases and J lost 6, with 9 bases in between. The CDR3 runs 12 residues.